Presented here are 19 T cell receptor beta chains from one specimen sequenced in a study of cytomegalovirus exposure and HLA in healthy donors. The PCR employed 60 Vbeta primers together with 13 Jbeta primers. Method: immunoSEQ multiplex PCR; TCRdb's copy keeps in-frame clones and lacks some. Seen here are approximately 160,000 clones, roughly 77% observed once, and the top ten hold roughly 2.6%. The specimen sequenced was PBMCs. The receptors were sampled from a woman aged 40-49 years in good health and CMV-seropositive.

This CDR3 reads CASSAGTAETQYF. The DNA for the CDR3 is TGTGCCAGCAGTGCTGGGACAGCAGAGACCCAGTACTTC. This chain links TRBV6-1 with TRBJ2-5; 7 bases fit TRBD1. CDR3 length: 13 amino acids. The trim removed 4 bases at V and 4 bases at J, leaving 3 bases unmatched. Germline V CDR1 and CDR2: MNHNS, SASEGT.

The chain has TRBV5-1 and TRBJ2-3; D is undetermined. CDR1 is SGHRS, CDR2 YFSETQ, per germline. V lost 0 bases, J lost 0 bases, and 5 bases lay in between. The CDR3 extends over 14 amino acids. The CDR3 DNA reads TGCGCCAGCAGCTTGGGACTTAGCACAGATACGCAGTATTTT. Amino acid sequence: CASSLGLSTDTQYF. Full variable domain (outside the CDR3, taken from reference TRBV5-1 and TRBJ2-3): KAGVTQTPRYLIKTRGQQVTLSCSPISGHRSVSWYQQTPGQGLQFLFEYFSETQRNKGNFPGRFSGRQFSNSRSEMNVSTLELGDSALYLCASSLGLSTDTQYFGPGTRLTVL.

The CDR3 reads CASSKDRAIQPQHF. The CDR3 DNA sequence: TGTGCCAGTAGTAAGGACAGGGCTATTCAGCCCCAGCATTTT. V usage is TRBV19 and J usage is TRBJ1-5; 8 nucleotides match TRBD1. CDR3 length: 14 residues. Trimming removed 4 bases from V and 6 bases from J; junction bases left unmatched: 5. Germline CDR1 reads LNHDA; CDR2 reads SQIVND (reference sequence).

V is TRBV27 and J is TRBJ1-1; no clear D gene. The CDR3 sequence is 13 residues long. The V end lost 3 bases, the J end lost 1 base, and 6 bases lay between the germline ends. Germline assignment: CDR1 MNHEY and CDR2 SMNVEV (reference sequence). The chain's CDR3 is CASSLSANTEAFF. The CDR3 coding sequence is TGTGCCAGCAGTTTGAGTGCGAACACTGAAGCTTTCTTT.

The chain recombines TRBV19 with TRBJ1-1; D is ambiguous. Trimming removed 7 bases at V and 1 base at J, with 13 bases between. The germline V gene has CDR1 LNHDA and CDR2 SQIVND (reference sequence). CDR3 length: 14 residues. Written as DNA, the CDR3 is TGTGCCAGTATTCGGAGGACGGAGAACACTGAAGCTTTCTTT. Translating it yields CASIRRTENTEAFF.

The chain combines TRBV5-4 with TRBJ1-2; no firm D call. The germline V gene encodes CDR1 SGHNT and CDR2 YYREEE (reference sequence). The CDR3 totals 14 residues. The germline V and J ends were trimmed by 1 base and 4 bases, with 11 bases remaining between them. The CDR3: CASSLFRESYGYTF. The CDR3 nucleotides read TGTGCCAGCAGCTTGTTTAGGGAGAGCTATGGCTACACCTTC.

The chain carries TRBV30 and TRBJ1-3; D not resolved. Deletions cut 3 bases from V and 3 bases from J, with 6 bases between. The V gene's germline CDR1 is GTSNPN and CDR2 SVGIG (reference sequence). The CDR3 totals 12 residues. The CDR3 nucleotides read TGTGCCTGGAGCGCGGGTGGAAACACCATATATTTT. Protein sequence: CAWSAGGNTIYF. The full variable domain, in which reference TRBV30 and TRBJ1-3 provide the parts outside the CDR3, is SQTIHQWPATLVQPVGSPLSLECTVEGTSNPNLYWYRQAAGRGLQLLFYSVGIGQISSEVPQNLSASRPQDRQFILSSKKLLLSDSGFYLCAWSAGGNTIYFGEGSWLTVV.

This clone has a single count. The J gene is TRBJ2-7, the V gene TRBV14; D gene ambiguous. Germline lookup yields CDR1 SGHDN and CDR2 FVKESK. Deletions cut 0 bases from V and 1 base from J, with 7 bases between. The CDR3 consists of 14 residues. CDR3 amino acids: CASSQDQDSYEQYF. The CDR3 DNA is TGTGCCAGCAGCCAAGATCAGGATTCCTACGAGCAGTACTTC.

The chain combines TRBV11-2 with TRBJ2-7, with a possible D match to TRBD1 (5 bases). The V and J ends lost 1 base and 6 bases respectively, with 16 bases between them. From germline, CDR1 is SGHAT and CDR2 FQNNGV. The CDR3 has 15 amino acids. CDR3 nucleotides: TGTGCCAGCAGCTTAGTGAACCACAGGTCTGGCGAGCAGTACTTC. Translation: CASSLVNHRSGEQYF.

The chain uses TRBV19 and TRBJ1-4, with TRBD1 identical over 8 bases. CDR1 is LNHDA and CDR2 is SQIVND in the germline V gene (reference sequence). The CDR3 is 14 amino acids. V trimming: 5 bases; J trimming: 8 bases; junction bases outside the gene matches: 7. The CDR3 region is CASSPGGAREKLFF. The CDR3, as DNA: TGTGCCAGTAGTCCAGGGGGCGCAAGGGAAAAACTGTTTTTT.

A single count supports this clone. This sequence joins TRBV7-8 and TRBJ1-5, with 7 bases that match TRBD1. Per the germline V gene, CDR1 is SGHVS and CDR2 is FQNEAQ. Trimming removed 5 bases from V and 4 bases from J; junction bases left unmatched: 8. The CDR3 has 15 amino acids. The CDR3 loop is CASSPYYRGNQPQHF. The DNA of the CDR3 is TGTGCCAGCAGCCCCTACTACAGGGGAAATCAGCCCCAGCATTTT.

The CDR3 sequence: CASSQDPRGHGAFF. DNA of the CDR3: TGCGCCAGCAGCCAAGACCCCAGGGGGCATGGAGCTTTCTTT. The rearrangement uses TRBV4-3 and TRBJ1-1; 8 bases fit TRBD1. Trimming removed 0 bases from V and 10 bases from J; junction bases left unmatched: 7. CDR3 length: 14 amino acids. In germline, CDR1 is LGHNA, CDR2 YSLEER.

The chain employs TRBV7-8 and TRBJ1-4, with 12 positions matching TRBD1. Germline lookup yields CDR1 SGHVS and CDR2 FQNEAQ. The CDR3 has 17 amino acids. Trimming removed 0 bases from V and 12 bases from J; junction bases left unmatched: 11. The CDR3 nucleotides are TGTGCCAGCAGCTTAGCGGGGACAGGGGGCCAAAGAAAGGAACTGTTTTTT. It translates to CASSLAGTGGQRKELFF. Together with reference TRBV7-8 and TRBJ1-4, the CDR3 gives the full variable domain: GAGVSQSPRYKVAKRGQDVALRCDPISGHVSLFWYQQALGQGPEFLTYFQNEAQLDKSGLPSDRFFAERPEGSVSTLKIQRTQQEDSAVYLCASSLAGTGGQRKELFFGSGTQLSVL.

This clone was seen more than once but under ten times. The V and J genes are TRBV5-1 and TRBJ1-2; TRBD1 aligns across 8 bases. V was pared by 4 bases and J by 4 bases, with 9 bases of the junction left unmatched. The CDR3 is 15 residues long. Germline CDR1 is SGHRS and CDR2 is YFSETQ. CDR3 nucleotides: TGCGCCAGCAGCCCCCCCGGGACAGGAGTCTATGGCTACACCTTC. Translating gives CASSPPGTGVYGYTF.

CDR3 sequence (DNA): TGTGCCAGCGGACAGGCCTCTGGAAACACCATATATTTT. It specifies CASGQASGNTIYF. The chain is built from TRBV9 and TRBJ1-3, with 7 bases identical to TRBD1. CDR3 length equals 13 residues. The V and J ends lost 7 bases and 0 bases, in that order; junction bases with no gene match: 1. The V gene's germline CDR1 is SGDLS and CDR2 YYNGEE.

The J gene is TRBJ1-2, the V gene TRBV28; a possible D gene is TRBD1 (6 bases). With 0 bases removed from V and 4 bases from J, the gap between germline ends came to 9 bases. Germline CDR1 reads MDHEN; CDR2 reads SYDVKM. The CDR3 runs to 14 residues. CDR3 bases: TGTGCCAGCAGTTTATGGGGGGCAGGCTATGGCTACACCTTC. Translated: CASSLWGAGYGYTF.

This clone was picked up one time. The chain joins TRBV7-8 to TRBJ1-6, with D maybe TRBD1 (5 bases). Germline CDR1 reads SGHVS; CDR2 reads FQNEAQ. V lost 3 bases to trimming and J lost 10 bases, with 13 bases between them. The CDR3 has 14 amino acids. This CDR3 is CASSLGGGLSPLHF. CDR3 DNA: TGTGCCAGCAGCTTGGGGGGGGGACTATCACCCCTCCACTTT.

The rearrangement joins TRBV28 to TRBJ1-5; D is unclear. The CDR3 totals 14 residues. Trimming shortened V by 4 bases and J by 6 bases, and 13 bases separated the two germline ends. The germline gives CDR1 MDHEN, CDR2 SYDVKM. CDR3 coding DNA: TGTGCCAGCAGTTCCCAGGAGGGCTCTCAGCCCCAGCATTTT. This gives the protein CASSSQEGSQPQHF. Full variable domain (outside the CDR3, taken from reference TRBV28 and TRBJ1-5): DVKVTQSSRYLVKRTGEKVFLECVQDMDHENMFWYRQDPGLGLRLIYFSYDVKMKEKGDIPEGYSVSREKKERFSLILESASTNQTSMYLCASSSQEGSQPQHFGDGTRLSIL.

The DNA of the CDR3 is TGTGCCAGCAGGGAGCGGGGGGGCCTCGAGACCCAGTACTTC. This encodes CASRERGGLETQYF. The V gene is TRBV7-8, the J gene TRBJ2-5, with TRBD2 matching over 10 bases. J lost 5 bases, V lost 6 bases, and 6 bases had no gene match. The CDR3 covers 14 residues. CDR1 is SGHVS and CDR2 is FQNEAQ in the germline V gene.